A single sample gave rise to the 24 T cell receptor beta chains below, sequenced in a study of human T cells and chemical hapten exposure. Time point reported: pre-sensitization, week 0. Treatment reported: therapeutic diphenylcyclopropenone sensitization with weekly scalp DPC. TCRdb reprocessed the RACE reads via MiXCR and lists one record per CDR3 protein. The data contain 60,000 to 80,000 distinct CDR3 sequences, around 7% of them singletons. The specimen comprised whole blood, sampled in connection with sensitization to the hapten diphenylcyclopropenone (DPC). These receptors were collected from a woman aged 30 to 39 with alopecia areata. Some clones in this sample may be carry-over from other donors' samples.

This clonotype was counted many times. The J gene is TRBJ1-2, the V gene TRBV5-4; 7 bases match TRBD1. The CDR3 has 14 amino acids. The J segment lost 8 bases and the V segment lost 3 bases, leaving 10 bases of the junction unmatched. Per the germline V gene, CDR1 is SGHNT and CDR2 is YYREEE (reference sequence). The CDR3 loop reads CASSWARQGKGYTF. The DNA of the CDR3 is TGTGCCAGCAGCTGGGCGAGACAGGGAAAAGGCTACACCTTC.

This clonotype was seen ten or more times. This chain uses TRBV6-6 with TRBJ1-1; 7 bases fit TRBD1. The CDR3 is made up of 14 amino acids. V shed 7 bases and J 1 base; nucleotides not matched to a gene: 6. Germline values: CDR1 MNHNY, CDR2 SVGAGI (reference sequence). The CDR3 spells CASIHTGENTEAFF. DNA for the CDR3: TGTGCCAGCATACACACAGGGGAGAACACTGAAGCTTTCTTT.

The gene calls are TRBV10-1 and TRBJ2-1, with 7 bases identical to TRBD1. This CDR3 contains 18 residues. The germline V gene has CDR1 WNHNN and CDR2 SYGVQD (reference sequence). The trim removed 2 bases at V and 1 base at J, leaving 11 bases unmatched. DNA for the CDR3: TGCGCCAGCAGTGAGGCGGACTCCGGGACAGTTTCCTACAATGAGCAGTTCTTC. Amino acids: CASSEADSGTVSYNEQFF.

This clonotype was observed at least ten times. The J gene is TRBJ1-1, the V gene TRBV7-2; 8 bases agree with TRBD1. Looked up from germline, CDR1 is SGHTA and CDR2 is FQGNSA. The V and J ends lost 6 bases and 5 bases, in that order; junction bases with no gene match: 17. This CDR3 is 17 amino acids long. The CDR3 DNA is TGTGCCAGCAGAACGCCCAACAGACAGGGGCGGGGTACTGAAGCTTTCTTT. Amino acid sequence: CASRTPNRQGRGTEAFF. Using reference TRBV7-2 and TRBJ1-1 for the parts outside the CDR3, the full variable domain is GAGVSQSPSNKVTEKGKDVELRCDPISGHTALYWYRQSLGQGLEFLIYFQGNSAPDKSGLPSDRFSAERTGGSVSTLTIQRTQQEDSAVYLCASRTPNRQGRGTEAFFGQGTRLTVV.

The sample holds many counts of this clonotype. J is TRBJ2-6 and V is TRBV5-4; D unresolved. This CDR3 region has 14 residues. In germline, CDR1 is SGHNT, CDR2 YYREEE (reference sequence). V lost 1 base and J lost 3, with 5 bases in between. The CDR3 DNA follows: TGTGCCAGCAGCTTGAACCGTGGGGCCAACGTCCTGACTTTC. This translates into CASSLNRGANVLTF.

This clonotype has ten or more counts. The rearrangement links TRBV7-9 to TRBJ1-5; 7 nucleotides align to TRBD1. This CDR3 has 15 amino acids. The J segment lost 3 bases and the V segment lost 5 bases, leaving 7 bases of the junction unmatched. Germline V CDR1 and CDR2: SEHNR, FQNEAQ (reference sequence). The CDR3 is CASSTTGALNQPQHF. CDR3 bases: TGTGCCAGCAGCACTACAGGGGCTCTCAATCAGCCCCAGCATTTT.

Many counts were recorded for this clonotype. The CDR3 nucleotides read TGTGCCAGCAGCCCCGGGACTAGCCATAGAGATACGCAGTATTTT. The encoded protein is CASSPGTSHRDTQYF. This rearrangement joins TRBV9 to TRBJ2-3; TRBD2 agrees at 9 bases. The CDR3 runs 15 residues. Per the germline V gene, CDR1 is SGDLS and CDR2 is YYNGEE. V was pared by 4 bases and J by 5 bases, with 8 bases of the junction left unmatched.

This clonotype was picked up many times. The gene calls are TRBV29-1 and TRBJ1-2, with D maybe TRBD1 (6 bases). The CDR3 is 15 amino acids. The germline CDR1 and CDR2 sequences are SQVTM and ANQGSEA. Trimming removed 5 bases at V and 2 bases at J, with 18 bases between. The CDR3 protein is CSVSDRTIHNYGYTF. The CDR3 nucleotides read TGCAGCGTTTCGGACAGAACGATCCACAACTATGGCTACACCTTC.

The sample holds many counts of this clonotype. This chain links TRBV7-9 with TRBJ1-1, with D maybe TRBD1 (5 bases). Germline V gives CDR1 SEHNR, CDR2 FQNEAQ (reference sequence). This CDR3 has 18 residues. The V and J ends lost 1 base and 2 bases respectively, with 20 bases between them. The CDR3 spells CASSLGTIQHYLNTEAFF. Here the CDR3 DNA reads TGTGCCAGCAGCTTAGGGACAATCCAGCACTATTTAAACACTGAAGCTTTCTTT.

This clonotype was seen at least ten times. J is TRBJ1-4 and V is TRBV10-3; D may be TRBD1 (5 bases). V lost 3 bases and J lost 5, with 13 bases in between. The CDR3 covers 15 residues. Germline V CDR1 and CDR2: ENHRY, SYGVKD. CDR3 nucleotides: TGTGCCATCAGTGAAGCGGATGGGGGGAATGAAAAACTGTTTTTT. Translation gives CAISEADGGNEKLFF.

At least ten counts were recorded for this clonotype. V and J are TRBV3-1 and TRBJ2-5; no clear D. Germline values: CDR1 LGHDT, CDR2 YNNKEL (reference sequence). CDR3 length: 17 residues. V was trimmed by 0 bases and J by 2 bases, leaving 16 bases between them. Written as DNA, the CDR3 is TGTGCCAGCAGCCAAGACCCAACGATCAGTTCACAAGAGACCCAGTACTTC. Translating it yields CASSQDPTISSQETQYF.

In this sample, this clonotype turned up a few times. The V and J genes are TRBV18 and TRBJ1-2; D remains ambiguous. Germline CDR1 reads KGHSH; CDR2 reads LQKENI. V lost 4 bases and J 4 bases, leaving 16 bases between the germline ends. The CDR3 runs 15 residues. This CDR3 reads CASSQISPRTYGYTF. The CDR3, as DNA: TGTGCCAGCTCACAAATCAGCCCCCGGACCTATGGCTACACCTTC.

J is TRBJ1-3 and V is TRBV30; no clear D gene. CDR3 length: 13 residues. CDR1 GTSNPN and CDR2 SVGIG come from the germline V gene (reference sequence). V was trimmed by 1 base and J by 0 bases, leaving 4 bases between them. CDR3 DNA sequence: TGTGCCTGGAGTGGTTTCTCTGGAAACACCATATATTTT. Its protein product is CAWSGFSGNTIYF.

Ten or more counts support this clonotype. This chain uses TRBV29-1 with TRBJ1-4; D is possibly TRBD1 (6 bases). Deletions cut 5 bases from V and 8 bases from J, with 18 bases between. The germline V gene has CDR1 SQVTM and CDR2 ANQGSEA. The CDR3 is 14 residues long. In DNA, the CDR3 is TGCAGCGTTCTTCCGGGACGCCAGGGGGAAAAACTGTTTTTT. The encoded protein is CSVLPGRQGEKLFF.

This chain links TRBV19 with TRBJ1-2; no definite D call. V lost 1 base and J lost 7, with 10 bases in between. In germline, CDR1 is LNHDA, CDR2 SQIVND (reference sequence). The CDR3 runs 13 residues. CDR3 protein: CASSIGRRSGYTF. The CDR3 region has the DNA TGTGCCAGTAGTATAGGTCGGAGGAGTGGCTACACCTTC.

This clonotype was detected ten times or more. This chain links TRBV29-1 with TRBJ1-2; D is unresolved. The CDR3 is 12 amino acids. Germline values: CDR1 SQVTM, CDR2 ANQGSEA. Trimming pared 4 bases from V and 7 bases from J, leaving 13 bases between. This chain's CDR3 is CSVVNSEGGYTF. The CDR3 nucleotides read TGCAGCGTTGTAAATTCGGAGGGTGGCTACACCTTC.

This clonotype was picked up many times. CDR3 sequence reads: CASGLGRSGDGEQYF. In DNA, the CDR3 is TGTGCTAGTGGTTTGGGACGCTCGGGGGACGGCGAGCAGTACTTC. The gene calls are TRBV12-5 and TRBJ2-7; D is perhaps TRBD2 (6 bases). V lost 1 base, J lost 6 bases, and 16 bases lay in between. The germline gives CDR1 LGHNT, CDR2 FRNRAP. There are 15 residues in the CDR3.

This clonotype was seen repeatedly, ten times or more. The chain recombines TRBV5-1 with TRBJ2-1, with D possibly TRBD2 on 6 matching bases. Trimming took 4 bases from V and 7 from J, leaving 15 bases between them. The CDR3 extends over 14 amino acids. The germline V gene encodes CDR1 SGHRS and CDR2 YFSETQ. This CDR3 is CASSQRSGDNEQFF. CDR3 in DNA: TGCGCCAGCAGCCAGAGGTCGGGGGATAATGAGCAGTTCTTC.

This clonotype has ten or more counts. V is TRBV18 and J is TRBJ1-5; the match to TRBD1 covers 7 bases. Losses at the gene ends were 11 bases for V and 4 bases for J; bases not matched to a gene: 8. This CDR3 has 13 amino acids. Germline V gives CDR1 KGHSH, CDR2 LQKENI. Written as DNA, the CDR3 is TGTGCCGGTTCAGACAGGGAGAATCAGCCCCAGCATTTT. It yields the protein CAGSDRENQPQHF.

This chain connects TRBV19 to TRBJ2-3; perhaps D is TRBD1 or TRBD2 (6 bases each). Deletions cut 3 bases from V and 4 bases from J, with 11 bases between. Germline V gene data show CDR1 as LNHDA and CDR2 as SQIVND (reference sequence). The CDR3 is 14 residues long. CDR3 residues: CASSIRGLADTQYF. CDR3 coding DNA: TGTGCCAGTAGTATCCGGGGGCTGGCAGATACGCAGTATTTT.

This clonotype showed up many times. The CDR3 region has the DNA TGTGCCAGCAGCCCCGGGACAGGGGTGTACGAGCAGTACTTC. It yields the protein CASSPGTGVYEQYF. The J gene is TRBJ2-7, the V gene TRBV12-3 or TRBV12-4; 10 bases are shared with TRBD1. The V and J ends lost 6 bases and 4 bases, in that order; junction bases with no gene match: 6. The CDR3 consists of 14 residues.

In its sample, this clonotype was seen many times. The CDR3 DNA sequence: TGTGCCAGCTCACCAAACAGGGAAGGCTATGGCTACACCTTC. Amino acids: CASSPNREGYGYTF. The chain recombines TRBV18 with TRBJ1-2, with D possibly TRBD1 on 6 matching bases. The CDR3 has 14 amino acids. The germline V gene encodes CDR1 KGHSH and CDR2 LQKENI. The ends were cut back, 2 bases at V and 4 bases at J, with 11 bases in the middle.

This clonotype has ten or more counts. The chain couples TRBV18 to TRBJ1-2; 7 positions agree with TRBD1. Looked up from germline, CDR1 is KGHSH and CDR2 is LQKENI. There are 14 residues in the CDR3. The J segment lost 2 bases and the V segment lost 2 bases, leaving 2 bases of the junction unmatched. This CDR3 reads CASSPNRGNYGYTF. Here the CDR3 DNA reads TGTGCCAGCTCACCAAACAGGGGCAACTATGGCTACACCTTC.

This clonotype was counted ten times or more. The chain links TRBV27 to TRBJ2-1, with unresolved D. The CDR3 runs to 15 residues. Trimming took off 0 bases at V and 2 bases at J, with 8 bases between the two ends. Germline lookup yields CDR1 MNHEY and CDR2 SMNVEV (reference sequence). In DNA, the CDR3 is TGTGCCAGCAGTTTATCGCCGGGCCCCTACAATGAGCAGTTCTTC. Its translation is CASSLSPGPYNEQFF.